This T cell receptor (beta chain) was retrieved from a study of shared clonotypes between healthy human individuals. Study-level points and caveats: Generation of non-shared clonotypes was less probable than generation of clonotypes shared by all four donors.

This clone is labeled as medium-sized. Antigen specificity is unknown. Clones were read by immunoSEQ multiplex PCR, and TCRdb kept only the in-frame ones, dropping some. The sample has under 120,000 clones; roughly 66% are singletons. The sequenced sample was memory CD8+ T cells sorted from blood. Documented subset: CD45RO+ cells pooled with CCR7-negative TemRA cells. The sequence derives from a woman aged 25 to 39 in good health.

Here the CDR3 reads CASSEEAGNYGYTF. The CDR3, as DNA: TGTGCCAGCAGTGAAGAAGCAGGGAACTATGGCTACACCTTC. The rearrangement links TRBV2 to TRBJ1-2, with a possible D match to TRBD1 (5 bases). CDR3 length: 14 amino acids. Germline CDR1 reads SNHLY; CDR2 reads FYNNEI. V gave up 1 base and J gave up 2 bases, with 8 bases separating them.